The 23 T cell receptor beta chains listed next were all sequenced from one sample in a study of blood T cell repertoires in COVID-19. Method: immunoSEQ multiplex PCR; TCRdb's copy keeps in-frame clones and lacks some. The data hold 470,000 or so clones, with about 85% observed a single time. The specimen was PBMCs or T cells enriched from blood (not recorded which). These receptors were collected from a woman in her late teens or twenties with acute COVID-19.

The gene calls are TRBV7-2 and TRBJ1-5, with unresolved D. The V end was cut by 1 base, the J end by 6 bases, with 13 bases between. This CDR3 region has 15 residues. Germline loops: CDR1 SGHTA, CDR2 FQGNSA. The CDR3 sequence: CASSLGGSFSQPQHF. For the CDR3, the DNA is TGTGCCAGCAGCTTAGGAGGGTCTTTTTCTCAGCCCCAGCATTTT.

In this sample, this clone turned up once. The rearrangement joins TRBV5-6 to TRBJ2-2, with D possibly TRBD2 on 6 matching bases. This CDR3 comprises 19 residues. Germline-derived CDR1 and CDR2 are SGHDT and YYEEEE. The ends were cut back, 2 bases at V and 2 bases at J, with 22 bases in the middle. CDR3 sequence: CASSFVNLVGGGNTGELFF. CDR3 DNA: TGTGCCAGCAGCTTTGTTAATTTAGTCGGGGGAGGAAACACCGGGGAGCTGTTTTTT.

The table lists this clone with a few counts. The same CDR3 also results from other DNA sequences found in this sample. The chain combines TRBV12-3 or TRBV12-4 with TRBJ1-2; the D is unclear. CDR3 length: 13 residues. The V end lost 2 bases, the J end lost 4 bases, and 8 bases lay between the germline ends. In DNA form, the CDR3 reads TGTGCCAGCAGTTTACGAGGCGGCTATGGCTACACCTTC. Translated: CASSLRGGYGYTF.

This chain joins TRBV29-1 and TRBJ2-3; D possibly corresponds to TRBD2 (5 bases). CDR3 length equals 11 residues. Germline lookup yields CDR1 SQVTM and CDR2 ANQGSEA. Trimming stripped 8 bases from V and 3 bases from J, with 9 bases between. CDR3 residues: CSSGLTDTQYF. CDR3 sequence (DNA): TGCAGCTCAGGACTTACAGATACGCAGTATTTT.

This clone was detected once. V usage is TRBV25-1 and J usage is TRBJ1-2; the match to TRBD1 covers 10 bases. CDR3 length: 14 amino acids. Germline trimming cut 3 bases from V and 8 bases from J; bases unmatched to any gene: 6. The germline gives CDR1 MGHDK, CDR2 SYGVNS. CDR3 amino acids: CASSDAGQGSGYTF. CDR3 bases: TGTGCCAGCAGTGACGCGGGACAGGGGAGCGGCTACACCTTC.

This clone was seen a single time. The chain joins TRBV4-1 to TRBJ1-5; 7 nucleotides match TRBD1. V dropped 1 base and J dropped 7; count of bases not matched to a gene: 4. The CDR3 runs to 14 residues. CDR1 and CDR2 (germline): MGHRA, YSYEKL. CDR3 residues: CASSQVTGPQPQHF. Written as DNA, the CDR3 is TGCGCCAGCAGCCAAGTGACAGGGCCCCAGCCCCAGCATTTT.

This clone has a single count. The rearrangement uses TRBV27 and TRBJ1-5, with 8 nucleotides matching TRBD1. The CDR3 spans 13 residues. Germline V gene sequence: CDR1 MNHEY, CDR2 SMNVEV (reference sequence). Trimming removed 4 bases from V and 7 bases from J; junction bases left unmatched: 3. In DNA form, the CDR3 reads TGTGCCAGCAGTTACGGACAGGGCCAGCCCCAGCATTTT. Encoded protein: CASSYGQGQPQHF.

This sequence joins TRBV12-3 or TRBV12-4 and TRBJ2-7, with D unresolved. CDR3 length equals 13 residues. The germline V and J ends were trimmed by 3 bases and 2 bases, with 8 bases remaining between them. In nucleotides, the CDR3 is TGTGCCAGCAGTTTTGGCGGAACCTACGAGCAGTACTTC. The encoded protein is CASSFGGTYEQYF.

This chain uses TRBV9 with TRBJ2-2, with 9 bases fitting TRBD1. Trimming removed 0 bases from V and 4 bases from J; junction bases left unmatched: 1. The CDR3 sequence is 15 residues long. Germline CDR1 is SGDLS and CDR2 is YYNGEE. CDR3 nucleotides: TGTGCCAGCAGCGTAGCGGACAGGGGCACCGGGGAGCTGTTTTTT. This gives the protein CASSVADRGTGELFF.

This sequence joins TRBV6-1 and TRBJ1-3, with TRBD1 identical over 7 bases. After removal of 0 bases from V and 0 bases from J, the junction contained 2 bases not matched to a gene. There are 16 residues in the CDR3. Germline-derived CDR1 and CDR2 are MNHNS and SASEGT. The CDR3 DNA reads TGTGCCAGCAGTGAAGCCTCAGGGGGCTCTGGAAACACCATATATTTT. It yields the protein CASSEASGGSGNTIYF.

The chain joins TRBV24-1 to TRBJ2-1, with D possibly matching TRBD1 (6 bases). Deletions cut 4 bases from V and 2 bases from J, with 11 bases between. CDR1 and CDR2 (germline): KGHDR, SFDVKD. The CDR3 has 15 residues. The CDR3 sequence: CATSDAGDTYNEQFF. The CDR3 DNA sequence: TGTGCCACCAGTGACGCAGGGGATACCTACAATGAGCAGTTCTTC.

V and J are TRBV3-1 (or the pseudogene TRBV3-2) and TRBJ1-2; 8 bases align to TRBD1. The ends lost 0 bases at V and 0 bases at J; junction bases unmatched: 3. CDR3 size: 16 residues. The germline V gene has CDR1 LGHDT and CDR2 YNNKEL (reference sequence). CDR3 protein: CASSQEGDRSNYGYTF. For the CDR3, the DNA is TGTGCCAGCAGCCAAGAGGGGGACAGGTCTAACTATGGCTACACCTTC.

This clone has a handful of counts. The genes are TRBV2 and TRBJ1-2; a weak D match, TRBD1 (5 bases). Germline V lookup: CDR1 SNHLY, CDR2 FYNNEI. The CDR3 contains 11 residues. The V end was cut by 6 bases, the J end by 8 bases, with 10 bases between. CDR3 sequence: CASRGLGGYTF. The CDR3 coding sequence is TGTGCCAGCAGGGGGCTTGGGGGCTACACCTTC.

CDR3 residues: CASSLPGQGLQGAQYF. For the CDR3, the DNA is TGTGCCAGCAGTCTCCCCGGACAGGGGCTCCAAGGGGCCCAGTACTTC. The chain has TRBV28 and TRBJ2-5, with 9 bases identical to TRBD1. J was trimmed by 9 bases and V by 5 bases; bases with no gene match: 16. The CDR3 extends over 16 amino acids. The germline V gene encodes CDR1 MDHEN and CDR2 SYDVKM.

The genes are TRBV21-1 and TRBJ1-2. TRBV21-1 is designated a pseudogene. This CDR3 region has 13 residues. Written as DNA, the CDR3 is TGTGCCAGCAGCAAATCAGACCGGGGAGGCTACACCTTC. As protein: CASSKSDRGGYTF.

This rearrangement joins TRBV4-3 to TRBJ2-1, with D unresolved. The V gene lost 2 bases and the J gene lost 6 bases, with 5 bases spanning the gap. The CDR3 loop spans 12 amino acids. CDR1 and CDR2 from the germline V gene are LGHNA and YSLEER. The CDR3 here is CASSQLSNEQFF. Written as DNA, the CDR3 is TGCGCCAGCAGCCAACTGAGCAATGAGCAGTTCTTC.

This clone was counted a single time. The J gene is TRBJ1-1, the V gene TRBV3-1 (or the pseudogene TRBV3-2); tentative D call: TRBD1 (5 bases). Trimming pared 4 bases from V and 1 base from J, leaving 10 bases between. Per the germline V gene, CDR1 is LGHDT and CDR2 is YNNKEL (reference sequence). This CDR3 is built from 14 residues. CDR3 bases: TGTGCCAGCAGCCCGGGACTCCCGAACACTGAAGCTTTCTTT. It specifies CASSPGLPNTEAFF.

The chain combines TRBV5-8 with TRBJ2-3; TRBD2 matches 8 bases. Looked up from germline, CDR1 is SGHTS and CDR2 is YDEGEE. The V segment lost 3 bases and the J segment 4 bases; nucleotides outside the gene matches: 16. The CDR3 is 18 residues long. The CDR3 region has the DNA TGTGCCAGCAGCTGGAGGGGCCTGGGAGCGGGGGTACCAGATACGCAGTATTTT. Protein sequence: CASSWRGLGAGVPDTQYF.

The chain uses TRBV30 and TRBJ1-6; perhaps TRBD1 as D (6 bases). Germline CDR1 is GTSNPN and CDR2 is SVGIG (reference sequence). V was cut by 0 bases and J by 5 bases, with 11 bases left in between. The CDR3 has 15 residues. The CDR3 DNA is TGTGCCTGGAGTGTAGGTGCAGGGGATAATTCACCCCTCCACTTT. It encodes CAWSVGAGDNSPLHF.

The chain carries TRBV2 and TRBJ1-1; TRBD1 aligns across 8 bases. J lost 0 bases, V lost 5 bases, and 5 bases had no gene match. The CDR3 has 15 amino acids. The germline V gene encodes CDR1 SNHLY and CDR2 FYNNEI. The CDR3 is CASSFQGALNTEAFF. CDR3 bases: TGTGCCAGCAGTTTTCAGGGGGCCCTGAACACTGAAGCTTTCTTT.

This clone was recorded once. The chain has TRBV5-1 and TRBJ2-5, with TRBD2 as a possible D gene (6 bases). V lost 4 bases, J lost 0 bases, and 7 bases lay in between. Germline loops: CDR1 SGHRS, CDR2 YFSETQ. The length of the CDR3 is 13 residues. CDR3 in amino acids: CASSRDYQETQYF. DNA for the CDR3: TGCGCCAGCAGCCGGGACTACCAAGAGACCCAGTACTTC.

The chain joins TRBV5-8 to TRBJ2-5; D might be TRBD2 (5 bases). CDR1 and CDR2 from the germline V gene are SGHTS and YDEGEE. This CDR3 region has 15 residues. Trimming left V 4 bases short and J 2 bases short, with 15 bases between. CDR3 nucleotides: TGTGCCAGCAGCCCGGGGAGCTACCCACAAGAGACCCAGTACTTC. This gives the protein CASSPGSYPQETQYF.

This rearrangement joins TRBV29-1 to TRBJ1-1; 9 bases match TRBD1. Trimming at V came to 5 bases and at J to 4 bases, leaving 8 bases not matched to a gene. The CDR3 consists of 14 residues. CDR1 is SQVTM and CDR2 is ANQGSEA in the germline V gene. CDR3 sequence (DNA): TGCAGCGTTATCCCCCGGGACAGGGCCACTGAAGCTTTCTTT. Protein: CSVIPRDRATEAFF.